Listed below are T cell receptor beta chains from one sample, sequenced in a study of shared T cell receptors in the human thymus. Profiling relied on immunoSEQ multiplex PCR, and the TCRdb table lists in-frame clones only, not all of them. The data contain 640,000 or so clones, 80% to 90% of them singletons. In addition, the sample was reused for a study of human thymus T cells.

The sequencing sample was made of thymocytes. These receptors came from a boy in the first two years of life with a congenital heart defect. The conserved cysteine and the conserved F or W are not part of the CDR3 here. The order of the fields is V gene, J gene, CDR3 protein.

TRBV7-2	TRBJ2-7	ASSWDPGTSSYEQY
TRBV6-1	TRBJ1-3	ASSERLNGGHSGNTIY
TRBV6-4	TRBJ2-1	ASSDSSLFAGGVVPYNEQF
TRBV4-3	TRBJ1-4	ASSQGIQGAMANEKLF
TRBV25-1	TRBJ2-1	ASSSGVNNEQF
TRBV6-6	TRBJ2-7	ASSYEREGSSYEQY
TRBV7-9	TRBJ1-6	AITTGEANSPLH
TRBV29-1	TRBJ2-1	SVPRGPHYDEQF
TRBV27	TRBJ1-4	ASSPVRTGWLKLF
TRBV2	TRBJ2-5	ASPGQGGKETQY
TRBV5-1	TRBJ2-7	ASSLAPNSRSTYEQY